A selection of T cell receptor beta chains follows, all from one sample in a study of T cell responses to AZD1222 COVID-19 vaccine. The repertoire was sequenced with immunoSEQ multiplex PCR; TCRdb's copy has only in-frame clones and lacks some. The repertoire holds about 150,000 clones, about 92% seen once, with more than 8.5% in the top ten. The sequences come from peripheral blood, collected on day 0 of AZD1222 vaccination. The receptor source for this set is an adult in good health. Each CDR3 is given with its conserved first and last residue. D genes are given only for firm matches.

v_gene	j_gene	d_gene	CDR3aa	CDR3nt
TRBV5-1	TRBJ2-1	-	CASSSVGRGRRYEQFF	TGCGCCAGCAGCTCCGTGGGCAGGGGTAGACGATATGAGCAGTTCTTC
TRBV30	TRBJ1-6	-	CAWSARRVRGNSPLHF	TGTGCCTGGAGTGCCCGCCGGGTGAGGGGTAATTCACCCCTCCACTTT
TRBV12-5	TRBJ1-2	TRBD1	CASGFEIQGAVRYGYTF	TGTGCTAGTGGTTTCGAAATACAGGGGGCAGTACGCTATGGCTACACCTTC
TRBV19	TRBJ1-2	-	CASSIVGRGRNYGYTF	TGTGCCAGTAGTATTGTGGGGCGCGGCAGAAACTATGGCTACACCTTC
TRBV7-9	TRBJ1-1	-	CASSLGAATGAFF	TGTGCCAGCAGCTTAGGGGCAGCCACTGGGGCTTTCTTT
TRBV27	TRBJ2-5	-	CASSLSGETQYF	TGTGCCAGCAGTTTATCCGGGGAGACCCAGTACTTC
TRBV7-6	TRBJ1-5	TRBD1	CASSPLGQGRQPQHF	TGTGCCAGCAGCCCCCTTGGACAGGGGAGGCAGCCCCAGCATTTT
TRBV19	TRBJ1-5	TRBD1	CASNWNRGHQPQHF	TGTGCCAGTAACTGGAACAGGGGCCATCAGCCCCAGCATTTT
TRBV21-1	TRBJ1-5	-	CASSLKGEGRNQPQHF	TGTGCCAGCAGCCTAAAGGGGGAGGGGCGCAATCAGCCCCAGCATTTT
TRBV7-2	TRBJ1-5	TRBD1	CASSLRQGTQPQHF	TGTGCCAGCAGCTTAAGACAGGGTACCCAGCCCCAGCATTTT
TRBV12-3/TRBV12-4	TRBJ2-5	-	CASRPPYKETQYF	TGTGCCAGCAGGCCTCCTTATAAAGAGACCCAGTACTTC
TRBV2	TRBJ2-2	-	CASIGTWTGELFF	TGTGCCAGCATTGGTACTTGGACCGGGGAGCTGTTTTTT
TRBV5-1	TRBJ1-2	-	CASSSGPALWGYTF	TGCGCCAGCAGCTCGGGGCCGGCCCTCTGGGGCTACACCTTC
TRBV28	TRBJ2-1	TRBD1	CASLEGTGGYNEQFF	TGTGCCAGCCTCGAGGGGACAGGGGGATACAATGAGCAGTTCTTC
TRBV6-5	TRBJ1-6	TRBD1	CASTETGGWNSPLHF	TGTGCCAGCACCGAGACAGGGGGCTGGAATTCACCCCTCCACTTT
TRBV19	TRBJ1-3	TRBD1	CASNRGTGGNTIYF	TGTGCCAGTAATCGAGGGACAGGGGGAAACACCATATATTTT
TRBV6-6	TRBJ1-1	TRBD1	CASSSRGQALRAFF	TGTGCCAGCAGTTCCCGGGGACAGGCTCTTAGGGCTTTCTTT